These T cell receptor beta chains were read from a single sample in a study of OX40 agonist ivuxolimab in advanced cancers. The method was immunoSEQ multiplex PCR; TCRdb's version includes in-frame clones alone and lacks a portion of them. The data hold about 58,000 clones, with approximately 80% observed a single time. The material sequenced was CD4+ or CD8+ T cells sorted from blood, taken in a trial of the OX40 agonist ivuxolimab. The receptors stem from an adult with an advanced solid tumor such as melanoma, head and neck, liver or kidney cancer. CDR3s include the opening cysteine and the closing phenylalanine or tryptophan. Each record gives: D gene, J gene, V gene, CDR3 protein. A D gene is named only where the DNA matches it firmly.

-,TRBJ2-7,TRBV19,CASSRTVDSYEQYF
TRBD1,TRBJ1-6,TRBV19,CASTGTGFNSPLHF
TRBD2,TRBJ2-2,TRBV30,CAWSVGLAAGELFF
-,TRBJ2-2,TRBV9,CASSIRTTNTGELFF
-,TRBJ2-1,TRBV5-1,CASSLAGAHNEQFF
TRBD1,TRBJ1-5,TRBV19,CASSIEGQGNQPQHF
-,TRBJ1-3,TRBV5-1,CASSLGQLSSGNTIYF
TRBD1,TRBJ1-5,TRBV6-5,CASSRTGGNQPQHF
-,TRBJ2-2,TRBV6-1,CASSRGNTGELFF
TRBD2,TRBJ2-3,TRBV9,CASSDPSGALGTQYF
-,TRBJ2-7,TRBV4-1,CASSQDQRRSTPLSYEQYF
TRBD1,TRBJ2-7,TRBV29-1,CSAGQGLVEQYF
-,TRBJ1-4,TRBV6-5,CASSIVGLTNEKLFF
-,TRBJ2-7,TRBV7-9,CASSLANQGEPEQYF
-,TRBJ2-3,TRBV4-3,CASSSLRRDTQYF
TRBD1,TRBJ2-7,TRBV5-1,CASSSVPGQGNEQYF
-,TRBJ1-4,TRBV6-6,CASSSSRGTNEKLFF
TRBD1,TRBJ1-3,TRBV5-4,CASRPGQGSGNTIYF
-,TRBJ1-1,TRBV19,CASSAYREAPEAFF
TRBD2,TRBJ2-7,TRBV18,CASSPAGLAGNIGQYF
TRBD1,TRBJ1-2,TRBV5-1,CASSLQGANYGYTF
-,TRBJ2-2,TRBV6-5,CASNLGGIETGELFF
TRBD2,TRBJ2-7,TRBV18,CASSRAGAPYEQYF
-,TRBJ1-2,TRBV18,CASSPEANYGYTF
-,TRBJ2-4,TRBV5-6,CASSLARGKGIQYF
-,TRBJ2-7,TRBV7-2,CASSPPDYEQYF
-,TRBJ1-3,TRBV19,CASSRLSSGNTIYF
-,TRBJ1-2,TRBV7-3,CASSLDGPHYGYTF
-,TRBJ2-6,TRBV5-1,CASSLTQGSGANVLTF
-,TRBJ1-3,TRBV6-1,CASSPTTPPGNTIYF
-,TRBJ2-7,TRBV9,CASSVGGSYEQYF
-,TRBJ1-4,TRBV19,CASSIDLRQSVAATNEKLFF
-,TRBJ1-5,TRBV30,CAWSVSGGLNQPQHF
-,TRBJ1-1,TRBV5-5,CASSFNGNTEAFF
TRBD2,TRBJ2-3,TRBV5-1,CASSSGTSGGATDTQYF
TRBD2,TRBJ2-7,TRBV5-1,CASSTGLAGARANEQYF
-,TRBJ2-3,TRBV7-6,CASSRDSSTDTQYF
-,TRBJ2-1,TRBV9,CASSVVTGNLVGEQFF
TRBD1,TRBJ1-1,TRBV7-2,CASSSQGTTEAFF
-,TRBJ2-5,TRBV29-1,CSVEGRGSETQYF
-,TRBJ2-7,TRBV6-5,CATYSTGQSYEQYF
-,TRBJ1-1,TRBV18,CASSPSGRENTEAFF
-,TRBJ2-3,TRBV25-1,CASSVPGTDTQYF
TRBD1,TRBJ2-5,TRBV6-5,CAISEADREETQYF
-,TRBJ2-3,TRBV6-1,CASRGANTDTQYF
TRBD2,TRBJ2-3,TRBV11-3,CASSGGADTQYF
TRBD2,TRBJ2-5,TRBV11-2,CASRRTSGRAVKTQYF
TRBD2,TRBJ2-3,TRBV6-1,CASRRSGGSTDTQYF
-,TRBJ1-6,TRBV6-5,CASSTFVGDSPLHF